One sample yielded the 8 T cell receptor beta chains listed below, sequenced in a study of blood T cell repertoires in COVID-19. Sequencing used immunoSEQ multiplex PCR; TCRdb keeps in-frame clones, though not all of them. This repertoire shows 100,000 to 150,000 clones, roughly 88% found once; its top ten account for 2% to 2.5%. Specimen: peripheral blood. These receptors originate from a man between 65 and 85 years old with active COVID-19.

This chain links TRBV30 with TRBJ1-1, with D tentatively TRBD1 (5 bases). Trimming pared 3 bases from V and 4 bases from J, leaving 12 bases between. This CDR3 region has 13 residues. Germline V gene lookup returns CDR1 GTSNPN and CDR2 SVGIG (reference sequence). Written as DNA, the CDR3 is TGTGCCTGGAGGCGTTGGGGGGGCACTGAAGCTTTCTTT. It encodes CAWRRWGGTEAFF.

The J gene is TRBJ1-5, the V gene TRBV28, with 9 bases aligning to TRBD1. The germline gives CDR1 MDHEN, CDR2 SYDVKM. The CDR3 loop spans 13 amino acids. J was trimmed by 6 bases and V by 6 bases; bases with no gene match: 3. CDR3 sequence: CASRTGGGQPQHF. For the CDR3, the DNA is TGTGCCAGCAGAACAGGGGGCGGTCAGCCCCAGCATTTT.

Written as DNA, the CDR3 is TGTGCCAGCAGCTCTATTCAGGGGGCGAACACTGAAGCTTTCTTT. Amino acids: CASSSIQGANTEAFF. The chain is built from TRBV5-4 and TRBJ1-1; the match to TRBD1 covers 8 bases. The CDR3 length is 15 residues. The germline V gene encodes CDR1 SGHNT and CDR2 YYREEE (reference sequence). The ends lost 3 bases at V and 1 base at J; junction bases unmatched: 5. Filled out from reference TRBV5-4 and TRBJ1-1, the complete variable domain reads ETGVTQSPTHLIKTRGQQVTLRCSSQSGHNTVSWYQQALGQGPQFIFQYYREEENGRGNFPPRFSGLQFPNYSSELNVNALELDDSALYLCASSSIQGANTEAFFGQGTRLTVV.

CDR3 region: CASSASGDYYEQYF. The CDR3 DNA reads TGTGCCAGCAGCGCTAGCGGGGATTATTACGAGCAGTACTTC. This chain links TRBV9 with TRBJ2-7; 9 bases agree with TRBD2. V was clipped by 3 bases and J by 4 bases; unmatched bases: 5. Germline V gene sequence: CDR1 SGDLS, CDR2 YYNGEE. This CDR3 contains 14 residues.

The rearrangement uses TRBV19 and TRBJ1-5, with TRBD1 matching over 10 bases. V shed 8 bases and J 5 bases; nucleotides not matched to a gene: 9. Germline V gene data show CDR1 as LNHDA and CDR2 as SQIVND (reference sequence). This CDR3 is 15 amino acids long. The CDR3 loop is CASRSGTGEHQPQHF. DNA of the CDR3: TGTGCCAGTCGGTCCGGGACAGGGGAGCATCAGCCCCAGCATTTT.

The chain joins TRBV30 to TRBJ2-1; TRBD2 matches at 13 bases. This CDR3 is built from 17 residues. The germline V gene encodes CDR1 GTSNPN and CDR2 SVGIG (reference sequence). The ends lost 7 bases at V and 7 bases at J; junction bases unmatched: 16. CDR3 region: CALLTSGRLKTLNEQFF. The DNA of the CDR3 is TGTGCCTTATTGACTAGCGGGAGGTTAAAGACACTGAATGAGCAGTTCTTC.

The chain employs TRBV5-1 and TRBJ1-5, with D possibly being TRBD1 (6 bases). The CDR3 has 15 residues. Germline-derived CDR1 and CDR2 are SGHRS and YFSETQ. The germline V and J ends were trimmed by 1 base and 6 bases, with 14 bases remaining between them. Here the CDR3 DNA reads TGCGCCAGCAGCTTGTTCGGGGGGCAGGGTCAGCCCCAGCATTTT. Its protein is CASSLFGGQGQPQHF.

This clone was observed a few times. The chain joins TRBV28 to TRBJ2-7, with a weak D call TRBD1 (6 bases). V lost 7 bases to trimming and J lost 5 bases, with 18 bases between them. In germline, CDR1 is MDHEN, CDR2 SYDVKM. The CDR3 contains 14 residues. This CDR3 reads CASNFDRRYHEQYF. CDR3 DNA sequence: TGTGCCAGCAACTTTGACAGGAGGTACCACGAGCAGTACTTC. Together with reference TRBV28 and TRBJ2-7, the CDR3 gives the full variable domain: DVKVTQSSRYLVKRTGEKVFLECVQDMDHENMFWYRQDPGLGLRLIYFSYDVKMKEKGDIPEGYSVSREKKERFSLILESASTNQTSMYLCASNFDRRYHEQYFGPGTRLTVT.